This TCR beta chain was identified during a study of cytomegalovirus exposure and HLA in healthy donors. The study's findings and limits: With high specificity and sensitivity, the classifier reportedly diagnosed cytomegalovirus status. Most likely, a cluster of highly shared sequence variants arose as a sequencing artifact. A later analysis found that most CMV-associated TCR beta chains appeared HLA-restricted.

The study sampled nominally healthy donors, though unrecorded immune exposures were likely. The CDR3 contains 17 residues. V shed 4 bases and J 1 base; nucleotides not matched to a gene: 6. CDR1 is SGDLS, CDR2 YYNGEE, per germline. Both 60 Vbeta primers and 13 Jbeta primers went into the PCR. TCRdb's copy holds only in-frame clones and misses some; the assay was immunoSEQ multiplex PCR. The sample lists about 140,000 clones, 60% to 75% seen once, with about 6.4% in the top ten. This clone occurred a few times. Its antigen is undetermined. The rearrangement uses TRBV9 and TRBJ2-3, with 13 bases lining up with TRBD2. This receptor was taken from a man aged 25 to 45 in good health and CMV-seronegative. Sequences were obtained from PBMCs. CDR3 nucleotide sequence: TGTGCCAGCAGCCCCAGGGGGACTAGCGGGGGCACAGATACGCAGTATTTT. Protein sequence: CASSPRGTSGGTDTQYF.